This T cell receptor beta chain was identified in a study of T cells in Graves' hyperthyroidism and ophthalmopathy. Hyperthyroidism in the patients, aged 18 to 65, was newly diagnosed and under 2 months in duration. Clinical symptoms, serum thyroxine and TRAb, thyroid ultrasound and orbital computed tomography together formed the diagnostic basis. Whole-study results and caveats: The authors' 13 V-J model separated ophthalmopathy from stable hyperthyroidism.

RNA transcripts yielded amplified TCR beta CDR3 regions. Carried out on the TCR CDR3, a first-round RT-PCR used the HTBI primer set. TCRdb reprocessed the multiplex PCR reads via MiXCR and lists one record per CDR3 protein. The data hold approximately 600,000 distinct CDR3 sequences, with more than 11% observed a single time. This clonotype was detected a few times. Its antigen is unidentified. Sequencing input: blood. This receptor was identified in a woman aged 25 to 39 with Graves' hyperthyroidism that later progressed to Graves' ophthalmopathy.

This chain's CDR3 is CASSPGAATYNEQFF. CDR3 sequence (DNA): TGTGCCAGCAGCCCGGGGGCGGCGACCTACAATGAGCAGTTCTTC. This chain uses TRBV5-6 with TRBJ2-1; D possibly matches TRBD1 or TRBD2 (6 bases each). V shed 4 bases and J shed 2 bases, with 13 bases lying between them. The CDR3 contains 15 residues. Germline V gene sequence: CDR1 SGHDT, CDR2 YYEEEE.